This is a list of T cell receptor beta chains from one sample in a study of shared clonotypes between healthy human individuals. The data were produced by immunoSEQ multiplex PCR, yet TCRdb's version contains in-frame clones alone and is incomplete. Among more than 2 million clones listed, approximately 94% were seen once. The sequenced material came from naive CD8+ T cells sorted from blood. These receptors originate from a man aged 18 to 29 in good health. Both conserved end residues are part of each CDR3. The D gene is left open where the match is weak. Not every row has a clone size; where given, it reads once, few, many or a size class.

>TRBD1|TRBV29-1|TRBJ2-7|NA
CSGIGTGGYEQYF
TGCAGCGGGATCGGGACAGGGGGCTACGAGCAGTACTTC
>TRBD2|TRBV9|TRBJ2-1|NA
CASSVGGVAGGYEQFF
TGTGCCAGCAGCGTAGGAGGAGTAGCGGGGGGCTATGAGCAGTTCTTC
>NA|TRBV9|TRBJ2-3|NA
CASSVAVTSTDTQYF
TGTGCCAGCAGCGTAGCTGTGACTAGCACAGATACGCAGTATTTT
>NA|TRBV29-1|TRBJ2-1|NA
CSVESGNEQFF
TGCAGCGTTGAGTCCGGCAATGAGCAGTTCTTC
>NA|TRBV27|TRBJ2-7|NA
CASSLRWDYEQYF
TGTGCCAGCAGTTTAAGGTGGGACTACGAGCAGTACTTC
>TRBD2|TRBV7-3|TRBJ2-1|NA
CASSLGLAGSYNEQFF
TGTGCCAGCAGCTTGGGACTAGCGGGTTCCTACAATGAGCAGTTCTTC
>NA|TRBV4-3|TRBJ1-2|NA
CASSPGQGYGYTF
TGCGCCAGCAGCCCCGGGCAGGGCTATGGCTACACCTTC
>NA|TRBV19|TRBJ1-2|once
CASSIQINYGYTF
TGTGCCAGTAGTATCCAGATTAACTATGGCTACACCTTC
>TRBD1|TRBV5-1|TRBJ1-1|NA
CASSNWDRGNTEAFF
TGCGCCAGCAGTAACTGGGACAGGGGGAACACTGAAGCTTTCTTT
>NA|TRBV7-6|TRBJ2-1|NA
CASSIGTPQYNEQFF
TGTGCCAGCAGCATCGGGACCCCCCAATACAATGAGCAGTTCTTC
>TRBD2|TRBV5-6|TRBJ2-3|NA
CASSPWASGVGTDTQYF
TGTGCCAGCAGCCCCTGGGCTAGCGGGGTTGGCACAGATACGCAGTATTTT